This record concerns one TCR beta chain sequence. The antigen remains unidentified. The source of the sample is a study of T cell responses to AZD1222 COVID-19 vaccine. General study points: Repertoire collection took place solely once the T cell response had peaked. CD4 TCRs associated with vaccination spanned spike, dominating at 160-218 and 743-854. It should be noted that donors were predominantly white British and more often female, and clonal diversity was possibly underestimated. Following two doses of AZD1222, Spike-specific TCR breadth and depth rose.

Data came from immunoSEQ multiplex PCR; TCRdb stores just in-frame clones and leaves some out. The sample consists of about 150,000 clones, roughly nine tenths of them appearing once. CDR1 and CDR2 (germline): KGHDR, SFDVKD. This CDR3 spans 15 amino acids. V lost 3 bases, J lost 5 bases, and 3 bases stayed unmatched. This sample comprised peripheral blood, obtained 28 days after the second AZD1222 dose. This clonotype was obtained from an adult who received the AZD1222 COVID-19 vaccine. The chain combines TRBV24-1 with TRBJ1-2, with 12 bases aligning to TRBD1. For the CDR3, the DNA is TGTGCCACCAGTGATGGGACAGGGGGCAGGTATGGCTACACCTTC. Its translation: CATSDGTGGRYGYTF.